Given below is one T cell receptor beta chain in context. The antigen remains undetermined. The sample belongs to a study of PD-1 blockade in classical Hodgkin lymphoma. No patient escaped relapse after autologous stem cell transplantation, and brentuximab vedotin exposure varied. Patients had relapsed/refractory classical Hodgkin lymphoma with complete response, partial response or progressive disease as best response. Using immunoSEQ multiplex PCR, the repertoire was profiled, and TCRdb retains in-frame clones only, with some absent. The sample yields around 36,000 clones, 87% seen once. This CDR3 contains 14 residues. Germline CDR1 and CDR2: SGDLS and YYNGEE. The V end lost 2 bases, the J end lost 7 bases, and 13 bases lay between the germline ends. Overall study findings and caveats: CD4+ TCR diversity climbed significantly by C4D1, unlike CD8+ TCR diversity. Differences between repertoires have undefined causes, possibly disease activity or prior therapy. Any patient who commenced nivolumab under 1 year after ASCT was excluded.

Specimen: peripheral blood mononuclear cells (PBMCs), collected at baseline. This clonotype was obtained from a human donor with classical Hodgkin lymphoma. The chain joins TRBV9 to TRBJ1-5; tentative D call: TRBD1 (5 bases). CDR3 bases: TGTGCCAGCAGCGTGGCAGGGAACGGGCAGCCCCAGCATTTT. Translated, it gives CASSVAGNGQPQHF.